A selection of T cell receptor beta chains follows, all from one sample in a study of T cell responses to AZD1222 COVID-19 vaccine. TCRdb keeps only in-frame clones here, not all; method: immunoSEQ multiplex PCR. The data contain roughly 120,000 clones, around nine tenths of them singletons. The source material was peripheral blood, sampled on day 0 of AZD1222 vaccination. The receptors stem from an adult in good health. CDR3s include the opening cysteine and the closing phenylalanine or tryptophan. The D gene is left open where the match is weak. The size of a clone is reported for some rows only, either as once, few or many, or as a class for expanded clones.

j_call v_call d_call clone_size cdr3_aa cdr3_nt
TRBJ1-1 TRBV19 NA NA CASSAMGNTEAFF TGTGCCAGTAGTGCGATGGGGAACACTGAAGCTTTCTTT
TRBJ2-1 TRBV5-4 NA NA CASSSGLAPSSYNEQFF TGTGCCAGCAGCTCCGGCCTAGCGCCTAGCTCCTACAATGAGCAGTTCTTC
TRBJ1-4 TRBV29-1 NA NA CSVEDSGSVEKLFF TGCAGCGTTGAAGATTCAGGGTCGGTTGAAAAACTGTTTTTT
TRBJ1-5 TRBV7-9 NA NA CASSWGGLEQPQHF TGTGCCAGCAGCTGGGGGGGTCTCGAACAGCCCCAGCATTTT
TRBJ1-3 TRBV12-5 NA NA CASAPIGLDTIYF TGTGCTAGTGCCCCCATTGGTTTGGACACCATATATTTT
TRBJ2-1 TRBV24-1 TRBD2 NA CATSDPGTSGNNEQFF TGTGCCACCAGTGACCCCGGGACTAGCGGAAACAATGAGCAGTTCTTC
TRBJ1-3 TRBV10-3 NA once CAISDLVRDMGGISGNTIYF TGTGCCATCAGCGACCTAGTCCGGGATATGGGTGGGATCTCTGGAAACACCATATATTTT
TRBJ2-7 TRBV5-1 TRBD1 NA CASSPGQGVTYEQYF TGCGCCAGCAGCCCCGGACAGGGGGTGACCTACGAGCAGTACTTC
TRBJ2-3 TRBV5-4 NA NA CASSPGAGSFKDTQYF TGTGCCAGCAGCCCGGGAGCCGGGAGCTTTAAAGATACGCAGTATTTT
TRBJ1-1 TRBV11-2 NA NA CASSALEWGRSANTEAFF TGTGCCAGCAGTGCTTTGGAATGGGGGCGAAGCGCTAACACTGAAGCTTTCTTT
TRBJ1-2 TRBV3-1/TRBV3-2 NA NA CASSQGQDGYTF TGTGCCAGCAGCCAAGGACAGGACGGCTACACCTTC
TRBJ2-2 TRBV6-4 NA NA CASSHSTTENTGELFF TGTGCCAGCAGTCACTCCACGACCGAGAACACCGGGGAGCTGTTTTTT
TRBJ2-7 TRBV5-1 TRBD2 NA CASSPPQTGLADEQYF TGCGCCAGCAGCCCCCCGCAAACAGGACTAGCGGACGAGCAGTACTTC
TRBJ1-2 TRBV6-6 NA NA CASSYFDRSYGYTF TGTGCCAGCAGTTACTTTGACCGCAGCTATGGCTACACCTTC
TRBJ2-1 TRBV9 NA NA CASSGSGSRANEQFF TGTGCCAGCAGCGGATCAGGGTCTAGGGCGAATGAGCAGTTCTTC
TRBJ1-4 TRBV5-5 TRBD1 NA CASSPGQEHIPIRKLFF TGTGCCAGCAGCCCGGGACAGGAACATATCCCGATCCGAAAACTGTTTTTT
TRBJ2-7 TRBV15 TRBD1 NA CATSTTRGRYEQYF TGTGCCACCAGCACTACCAGGGGGCGGTACGAGCAGTACTTC
TRBJ1-2 TRBV7-9 TRBD1 NA CASSSPGQGSNGYTF TGTGCCAGCAGCTCGCCGGGACAGGGATCGAATGGCTACACCTTC
TRBJ1-4 TRBV2 NA NA CASSFRGRDEKLFF TGTGCCAGCAGTTTTAGGGGACGGGATGAAAAACTGTTTTTT
TRBJ1-1 TRBV19 NA NA CASSIEGLTEAFF TGTGCCAGTAGTATAGAGGGTCTCACTGAAGCTTTCTTT
TRBJ1-2 TRBV7-9 NA NA CASSLVVGYTF TGTGCCAGCAGCTTAGTCGTTGGCTACACCTTC
TRBJ2-2 TRBV4-1 NA NA CASSQDRSYTGELFF TGCGCCAGCAGCCAAGACAGGTCCTACACCGGGGAGCTGTTTTTT
TRBJ2-1 TRBV12-3/TRBV12-4 TRBD2 NA CATIAGVNEQFF TGTGCCACCATAGCGGGGGTAAATGAGCAGTTCTTC
TRBJ2-7 TRBV2 NA NA CASRFSYEQYF TGTGCCAGCAGATTCTCCTACGAGCAGTACTTC
TRBJ2-3 TRBV9 TRBD2 NA CASSVAGGSGGTDTQYF TGTGCCAGCAGCGTAGCGGGCGGGAGTGGCGGGACAGATACGCAGTATTTT
TRBJ2-2 TRBV5-6 NA NA CASTNTGELFF TGTGCCAGCACCAACACCGGGGAGCTGTTTTTT
TRBJ2-1 TRBV3-1/TRBV3-2 TRBD2 NA CASSQFLAGGQNEQFF TGTGCCAGCAGCCAATTTTTAGCGGGGGGTCAGAATGAGCAGTTCTTC
TRBJ1-3 TRBV7-8 NA NA CASSSDRLYSGNTIYF TGTGCCAGCAGCTCAGACAGGCTATACTCTGGAAACACCATATATTTT
TRBJ1-1 TRBV7-3 NA NA CASSPNPGGDTFF TGTGCCAGCAGCCCAAATCCGGGTGGGGACACTTTCTTT
TRBJ1-2 TRBV15 TRBD1 NA CATSRGGWDSLF TGTGCCACCAGCAGAGGGGGGTGGGACAGCCTCTTC
TRBJ1-5 TRBV6-5 TRBD1 NA CASSDRVNQPQHF TGTGCCAGCAGCGACAGGGTCAATCAGCCCCAGCATTTT
TRBJ2-7 TRBV19 NA NA CASSPRQGEGVYEQYF TGTGCCAGTAGCCCTCGGCAAGGTGAAGGGGTCTACGAGCAGTACTTC
TRBJ1-3 TRBV6-5 NA NA CASSYRESGNTIYF TGTGCCAGCAGTTACCGGGAATCTGGAAACACCATATATTTT
TRBJ1-3 TRBV13 NA NA CASTKARGNTIYF TGTGCCAGCACCAAAGCCAGGGGTAACACCATATATTTT
TRBJ2-7 TRBV28 NA NA CASGLRGVDYEQYF TGTGCCAGCGGACTCAGGGGGGTGGACTACGAGCAGTACTTC
TRBJ2-1 TRBV16 NA NA CASSQSIRGSYNEQFF TGTGCCAGCAGCCAATCTATCCGGGGGTCCTACAATGAGCAGTTCTTC
TRBJ2-3 TRBV6-5 NA NA CASGFLGILDTQYF TGTGCCAGCGGTTTCCTAGGCATTTTAGATACGCAGTATTTT
TRBJ1-2 TRBV5-4 NA NA CASSLSGGYGYTF TGTGCCAGCAGCTTGTCCGGGGGCTATGGCTACACCTTC
TRBJ1-4 TRBV4-1 TRBD1 NA CASSQVGGGGAGEKLFF TGCGCCAGCAGCCAAGTAGGGGGCGGGGGCGCAGGTGAAAAACTGTTTTTT
TRBJ1-1 TRBV2 NA NA CASSRWGSGTEAFF TGTGCCAGCAGTCGGTGGGGGTCGGGCACTGAAGCTTTCTTT
TRBJ1-1 TRBV9 TRBD1 NA CASSVGDRGDTEAFF TGTGCCAGCAGCGTAGGGGACAGGGGGGACACTGAAGCTTTCTTT
TRBJ2-2 TRBV2 NA few CASTANTGELFF TGTGCCAGTACAGCGAACACCGGGGAGCTGTTTTTT
TRBJ2-5 TRBV29-1 NA NA CSVDETQYF TGCAGCGTCGACGAGACCCAGTACTTC
TRBJ1-2 TRBV29-1 TRBD1 NA CSVEHRQGAKIYGYTF TGCAGCGTTGAACACCGACAGGGGGCCAAAATCTATGGCTACACCTTC
TRBJ2-7 TRBV12-5 NA NA CASGRLSHLRGSEQYF TGTGCTAGTGGTCGTCTAAGCCACCTCCGGGGGAGCGAGCAGTACTTC
TRBJ1-2 TRBV27 NA NA CASSLSPTVYGYTF TGTGCCAGCAGTTTATCGCCGACGGTGTATGGCTACACCTTC
TRBJ2-3 TRBV27 NA once CASSVFPGTDTQYF TGTGCCAGCAGTGTCTTTCCGGGCACAGATACGCAGTATTTT
TRBJ2-3 TRBV4-3 TRBD2 NA CASSVRGASTDTQYF TGCGCCAGCAGCGTGCGGGGGGCCAGCACAGATACGCAGTATTTT
TRBJ1-3 TRBV9 TRBD1 NA CASSAQGDTIYF TGTGCCAGCAGCGCACAGGGGGACACCATATATTTT
TRBJ1-6 TRBV20-1 TRBD1 NA CSASGTGGFNSPLHF TGCAGTGCTAGTGGGACAGGGGGCTTTAATTCACCCCTCCACTTT
TRBJ2-1 TRBV4-2 TRBD2 NA CASSQLAGATHNEQFF TGTGCCAGCAGCCAACTAGCGGGGGCGACCCACAATGAGCAGTTCTTC
TRBJ1-2 TRBV27 NA NA CASSLSKGATGYTF TGTGCCAGCAGTTTATCCAAAGGGGCTACTGGCTACACCTTC
TRBJ1-3 TRBV7-8 TRBD1 NA CASSLGVDRADTIYF TGTGCCAGCAGCTTAGGTGTCGACAGGGCGGACACCATATATTTT
TRBJ2-2 TRBV9 TRBD1 NA CASSVDRGNTGELFF TGTGCCAGCAGCGTCGACAGGGGGAACACCGGGGAGCTGTTTTTT
TRBJ1-1 TRBV6-5 NA NA CASRRHAEAFF TGTGCCAGCAGGAGGCACGCTGAAGCTTTCTTT
TRBJ1-1 TRBV4-2 NA NA CASSKGRWNTEAFF TGTGCCAGCAGCAAGGGACGGTGGAACACTGAAGCTTTCTTT
TRBJ1-2 TRBV7-9 TRBD1 NA CASRETGTGGGGNYGYTF TGTGCCAGCAGGGAGACCGGGACAGGGGGCGGAGGTAACTATGGCTACACCTTC
TRBJ1-1 TRBV5-1 NA NA CASSLDGGLDTEAFF TGCGCCAGCAGCTTGGATGGGGGCCTGGACACTGAAGCTTTCTTT
TRBJ2-7 TRBV25-1 NA few CASSEFNGEAQYF TGTGCCAGCAGTGAATTTAATGGGGAGGCGCAGTACTTC
TRBJ1-2 TRBV4-1 NA NA CASSQDYGTALGYTF TGCGCCAGCAGTCAAGATTACGGGACGGCCCTGGGCTACACCTTC